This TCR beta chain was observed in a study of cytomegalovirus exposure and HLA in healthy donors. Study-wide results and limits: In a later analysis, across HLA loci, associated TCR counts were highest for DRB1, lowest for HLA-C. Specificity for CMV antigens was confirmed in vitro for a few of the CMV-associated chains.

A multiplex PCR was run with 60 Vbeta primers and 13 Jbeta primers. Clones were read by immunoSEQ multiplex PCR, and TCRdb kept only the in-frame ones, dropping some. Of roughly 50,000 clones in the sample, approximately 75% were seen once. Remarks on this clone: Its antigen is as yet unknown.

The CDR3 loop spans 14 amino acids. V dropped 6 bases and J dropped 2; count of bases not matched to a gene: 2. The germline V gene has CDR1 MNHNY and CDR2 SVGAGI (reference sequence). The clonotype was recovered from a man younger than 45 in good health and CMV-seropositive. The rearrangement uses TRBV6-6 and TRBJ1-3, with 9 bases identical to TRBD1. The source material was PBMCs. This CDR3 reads CASRWTGAGNTIYF. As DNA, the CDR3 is TGTGCCAGCAGGTGGACAGGGGCTGGAAACACCATATATTTT.